A selection of T cell receptor beta chains follows, all from one sample in a study of cytomegalovirus exposure and HLA in healthy donors. The assay was immunoSEQ multiplex PCR, and TCRdb's table has in-frame clones only and misses some. Seen here are around 150,000 clones, roughly 88% observed once, and the top ten hold more than 1.5%. The sequencing sample was made of PBMCs. Receptors originate from a woman aged 18 to 35 in good health and CMV-seronegative. CDR3s include the opening cysteine and the closing phenylalanine or tryptophan. The D gene is left open where the match is weak. Clone size is shown for a subset of rows, as once, few, many or a class of expanded clone.

d_gene	abundance	j_gene	v_gene	CDR3aa	CDR3nt
.	.	TRBJ2-1	TRBV11-3	CASSLESGRGSGNEQFF	TGTGCCAGCAGCTTAGAATCTGGGAGGGGGTCTGGAAATGAGCAGTTCTTC
.	.	TRBJ2-6	TRBV2	CASTLRRGAGANVLTF	TGTGCCAGCACCCTCCGGAGGGGAGCGGGGGCCAACGTCCTGACTTTC
.	.	TRBJ1-1	TRBV27	CASGMWGVNTEAFF	TGTGCCAGCGGAATGTGGGGGGTGAACACTGAAGCTTTCTTT
TRBD1	.	TRBJ2-5	TRBV19	CASSMDREETQYF	TGTGCCAGTAGTATGGACAGGGAAGAGACCCAGTACTTC
.	.	TRBJ1-4	TRBV10-2	CASSESGGFSEKLFF	TGCGCCAGCAGTGAGTCGGGGGGATTCAGTGAAAAACTGTTTTTT
TRBD1	.	TRBJ1-2	TRBV7-6	CASSSYSPGQGNLNGYTF	TGTGCCAGCAGCTCCTATTCGCCGGGACAGGGAAATCTTAATGGCTACACCTTC
TRBD2	.	TRBJ2-3	TRBV6-1	CASSLAGGTDTQYF	TGTGCCAGCAGCTTAGCGGGGGGGACAGATACGCAGTATTTT
TRBD1	.	TRBJ2-7	TRBV5-8	CASSLLLSGTGAYEQYF	TGTGCCAGCAGCTTGCTGTTGTCCGGGACAGGGGCCTACGAGCAGTACTTC
.	.	TRBJ2-2	TRBV6-5	CASSYRTENTGELFF	TGTGCCAGCAGTTACCGCACTGAGAACACCGGGGAGCTGTTTTTT
TRBD2	.	TRBJ2-1	TRBV10-2	CASSETGLAGGNEQFF	TGCGCCAGCAGTGAAACGGGACTAGCGGGGGGCAATGAGCAGTTCTTC
TRBD1	.	TRBJ1-2	TRBV7-9	CASSFDRGGYTF	TGTGCCAGCAGCTTTGACAGGGGAGGCTACACCTTC
.	.	TRBJ2-1	TRBV5-1	CASSLATDRYSYNEQFF	TGCGCCAGCAGCTTGGCCACAGACAGATACTCCTACAATGAGCAGTTCTTC
.	.	TRBJ1-4	TRBV5-3	CARTPLPQETNEKLFF	TGTGCCAGAACTCCCCTCCCCCAGGAAACTAATGAAAAACTGTTTTTT
.	few	TRBJ2-5	TRBV19	CASSPSDVFRETQYF	TGTGCCAGTAGTCCCAGCGATGTCTTCCGGGAGACCCAGTACTTC
TRBD1	.	TRBJ2-7	TRBV29-1	CSVGHRDRVMGMEQYF	TGCAGCGTTGGCCACCGGGACAGGGTGATGGGGATGGAGCAGTACTTC
.	.	TRBJ1-6	TRBV25-1	CASSAGGGSSSPLHF	TGTGCCAGCAGTGCCGGCGGGGGGAGTAGTTCACCCCTCCACTTT
TRBD1	.	TRBJ1-5	TRBV28	CASSGGQVSYQPQHF	TGTGCCAGCAGTGGGGGACAGGTGTCCTATCAGCCCCAGCATTTT
TRBD1	.	TRBJ2-3	TRBV5-1	CASSLAPGQRTDTQYF	TGCGCCAGCAGCTTGGCCCCGGGACAGCGCACAGATACGCAGTATTTT
TRBD1	few	TRBJ1-2	TRBV10-3	CAIAPGQGRWGYTF	TGTGCCATCGCTCCGGGACAGGGGCGTTGGGGCTACACCTTC
.	.	TRBJ1-6	TRBV6-5	CASSSDNNSPLHF	TGTGCCAGCAGTTCAGATAATAATTCACCCCTCCACTTT
TRBD2	.	TRBJ2-2	TRBV19	CASSIGVSGGAGELFF	TGTGCCAGTAGTATTGGAGTTAGCGGGGGGGCCGGGGAGCTGTTTTTT
TRBD1	.	TRBJ2-7	TRBV7-9	CSSSPPLPGTGNHEQYF	TGTTCCAGCAGCCCACCCCTTCCCGGGACAGGGAACCACGAGCAGTACTTC
.	.	TRBJ2-1	TRBV4-1	CASSPGWAGTRSYNEQFF	TGCGCCAGCAGCCCAGGCTGGGCAGGGACTCGCTCCTACAATGAGCAGTTCTTC
TRBD1	.	TRBJ2-1	TRBV19	CASSPDRDNNEQFF	TGTGCCAGTAGCCCGGACAGGGATAACAATGAGCAGTTCTTC
.	.	TRBJ1-5	TRBV28	CASSGPPRGQPQHF	TGTGCCAGCAGCGGACCGCCTAGGGGCCAGCCCCAGCATTTT
TRBD1	.	TRBJ1-1	TRBV5-1	CASSSGQVNTEAFF	TGCGCCAGCAGCTCCGGACAGGTGAACACTGAAGCTTTCTTT
.	once	TRBJ1-1	TRBV30	CAWSINSNTEAFF	TGTGCCTGGAGTATTAACAGCAACACTGAAGCTTTCTTT
.	.	TRBJ2-1	TRBV11-2	CASSRDRGRNEQFF	TGTGCCAGCAGCCGAGACCGGGGTCGCAATGAGCAGTTCTTC
.	.	TRBJ1-5	TRBV30	CAWATDSNQPQHF	TGTGCCTGGGCCACAGATAGCAATCAGCCCCAGCATTTT
TRBD1	.	TRBJ2-2	TRBV25-1	CASSPSPGQGYTGELFF	TGTGCCAGCAGCCCCTCTCCGGGACAGGGGTACACCGGGGAGCTGTTTTTT
.	few	TRBJ1-2	TRBV18	CASSPWTEKGYTF	TGTGCCAGCTCACCTTGGACAGAAAAAGGCTACACCTTC
.	.	TRBJ1-3	TRBV6-5	CASQILGGNTIYF	TGTGCCAGCCAAATCCTCGGGGGAAACACCATATATTTT
TRBD1	.	TRBJ2-7	TRBV7-9	CASSLEGGPYEQYF	TGTGCCAGCAGCTTAGAAGGGGGCCCCTACGAGCAGTACTTC
.	.	TRBJ1-1	TRBV28	CASSYLRVATEAFF	TGTGCCAGCAGTTACCTCAGGGTGGCAACTGAAGCTTTCTTT
TRBD1	.	TRBJ1-1	TRBV11-2	CASSLTGGFTEAFF	TGTGCCAGCAGCTTGACAGGGGGCTTCACTGAAGCTTTCTTT
.	.	TRBJ2-2	TRBV7-3	CATKTQGPTNTGELFF	TGTGCCACCAAAACCCAGGGGCCTACGAACACCGGGGAGCTGTTTTTT
TRBD2	.	TRBJ2-7	TRBV30	CAWSVLERGNEQYF	TGTGCCTGGAGTGTACTGGAGCGGGGAAACGAGCAGTACTTC
TRBD2	.	TRBJ2-3	TRBV5-4	CASSLAGSGGYDTQYF	TGTGCCAGCAGCTTGGCCGGTAGCGGGGGGTATGATACGCAGTATTTT
TRBD2	.	TRBJ2-3	TRBV7-9	CASTGGLNTQYF	TGTGCCAGCACCGGGGGGTTGAATACGCAGTATTTT
.	.	TRBJ1-1	TRBV18	CASSQADARGAFF	TGTGCCAGCTCACAAGCGGACGCGCGGGGAGCTTTCTTT
TRBD1	.	TRBJ1-4	TRBV5-6	CASSLVFLGRGFLNEKLFF	TGTGCCAGCAGCTTGGTTTTTTTAGGCAGGGGGTTCCTTAATGAAAAACTGTTTTTT
.	.	TRBJ2-7	TRBV5-1	CASSLRGGSYEQYF	TGCGCCAGCAGCCTCAGGGGTGGCTCCTACGAGCAGTACTTC
TRBD1	.	TRBJ2-7	TRBV29-1	CSGLTGTGYEQYF	TGCAGCGGTTTGACCGGGACAGGCTACGAGCAGTACTTC
.	once	TRBJ1-1	TRBV9	CASSHPMGARMNTEAFF	TGTGCCAGCAGCCACCCGATGGGGGCGCGAATGAACACTGAAGCTTTCTTT
.	.	TRBJ2-3	TRBV2	CASQRGASTDTQYF	TGTGCCAGCCAACGCGGGGCTAGCACAGATACGCAGTATTTT
.	.	TRBJ1-1	TRBV6-5	CASSSRPHLVNTEAFF	TGTGCCAGCAGTTCTAGGCCCCACCTTGTCAACACTGAAGCTTTCTTT
TRBD1	few	TRBJ1-2	TRBV5-5	CASSLAGQGAWGYTF	TGTGCCAGCAGCTTGGCCGGCCAGGGGGCATGGGGCTACACCTTC
TRBD1	.	TRBJ1-6	TRBV6-6	CASRGQDNSPLHF	TGTGCCAGCAGAGGACAGGATAATTCACCCCTCCACTTT
TRBD1	.	TRBJ2-7	TRBV7-6	CASSYGQGTAQYF	TGTGCCAGCAGCTACGGACAGGGGACCGCGCAGTACTTC
.	.	TRBJ2-3	TRBV9	CASSPRGGDRTDTQYF	TGTGCCAGCAGCCCCCGTGGAGGGGACCGCACAGATACGCAGTATTTT
TRBD1	.	TRBJ1-1	TRBV7-9	CASSRAGTGRDTEAFF	TGTGCCAGCAGTAGGGCCGGGACAGGGAGGGACACTGAAGCTTTCTTT
TRBD1	.	TRBJ1-2	TRBV27	CASRVDRGRGYGYTF	TGTGCCAGCAGGGTTGACAGGGGGCGAGGCTATGGCTACACCTTC
.	.	TRBJ2-1	TRBV5-1	CASSSTRTYNEQFF	TGCGCCAGCAGCTCCACTAGGACGTACAATGAGCAGTTCTTC